This T cell receptor beta chain came from a study of blood T cell repertoires in COVID-19 (dated by TCRdb to about 2020). Background on the whole study: Samples covering the acute and convalescent phases of COVID-19 were provided by collaborators in the United States, Italy and Spain. The prospective study material was composed of cDNA or gDNA derived from T cells, B-cell-depleted T cells, or PBMCs. The dataset comprised deeply sampled blood TCRbeta repertoires from subjects exposed to, actively infected with, or recovered from COVID-19. The repertoires were made available in a free public database intended to serve as a resource for research on the immune response to SARS-CoV-2. Samples were obtained from the ongoing ImmuneRACE study (first 160 participants) and from some 1,300 subjects provided by 6 global collaborators. A de-identified subject ID, COVID-19 status, age in years and sex were almost always included in the sample metadata. HLA class I and class II types, where available, came from metadata supplied by the sample provider rather than from assay-based typing.

TCRbeta CDR3 regions were amplified from genomic DNA by means of the immunoSEQ Assay, a bias-controlled multiplex PCR. Processing in the source paper ran as follows. The number of nucleated cells in each sample was estimated by amplification of reference gene primers within the assay. To quantify the absolute abundance of each unique TCRbeta CDR3 rearrangement, sequence reads were collapsed and filtered. For each sample, productive Simpson clonality was calculated by taking the square root of Simpson's diversity index across productive rearrangements. This immuneACCESS table, as held by TCRdb, lists in-frame sequences with V and J called but not all clones. Of the missing ones, under half trace to an unresolved V gene in checked studies; the others have no known cause. V and J calls and clone size are as listed in that table; D and trimming were resolved from the DNA. The sample table lists some 220,000 clones, roughly 89% of them with a count of one. Jointly, the top ten make up less than 4.5% of the sample.

CDR1 SGHRS and CDR2 YFSETQ were looked up in the germline V gene. Including the terminal cysteine and phenylalanine, the CDR3 comprises 14 residues. The only DNA kept is the CDR3, 42 bases in frame from the first base. V loses 0 bases, J loses 2 bases, and the germline ends lie 5 bases apart. Comments on this clone: The target of this receptor is not known. Per-nucleotide qualities are absent, and no much larger clonotype sits a single base away.

Here is what the overall study found, with its caveats: The amount of clinical and demographic metadata varied by source and participant and was provided uncurated.

Enrolling through a virtual design, the prospective study's participants ranged in age from roughly 18 to 95 years and lived across 24 United States geographic areas. In the prospective study, cohorts were assigned on the basis of participant-reported clinical history obtained from a screening survey and a study questionnaire. Mobile phlebotomists in the prospective study collected whole blood, serum and a nasopharyngeal or oropharyngeal swab from every participant. Additional blood draws and questionnaires over an approximately two-month period could optionally be provided by prospective study participants. Blood samples from the prospective study were shipped frozen or at room temperature prior to DNA extraction.

This TCR was sampled from a middle-aged woman with acute COVID-19. The chain is encoded by TRBV5-1 joined to TRBJ1-4, with the D gene uncertain. The sample was PBMCs or T cells enriched from blood (not recorded which). CDR3 reads: CASSLESTNEKLFF. The DNA is TGCGCCAGCAGCTTGGAGAGTACTAATGAAAAACTGTTTTTT.